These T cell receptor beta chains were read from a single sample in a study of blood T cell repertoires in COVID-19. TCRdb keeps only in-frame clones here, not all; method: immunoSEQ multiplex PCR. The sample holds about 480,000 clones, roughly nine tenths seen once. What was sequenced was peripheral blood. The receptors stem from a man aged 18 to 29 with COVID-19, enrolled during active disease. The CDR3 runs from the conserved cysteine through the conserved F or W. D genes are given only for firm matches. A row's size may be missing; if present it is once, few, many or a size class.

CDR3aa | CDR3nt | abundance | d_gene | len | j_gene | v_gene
CAWNRENYNEQFF | TGTGCCTGGAACAGGGAGAACTACAATGAGCAGTTCTTC | NA | NA | 13 | TRBJ2-1 | TRBV30
CASSEQPATSSTGELFF | TGTGCCAGCAGCGAACAACCGGCCACTAGTAGCACCGGGGAGCTGTTTTTT | once | NA | 17 | TRBJ2-2 | TRBV5-8
CASSFTGAGRNQPQHF | TGTGCCAGCAGCTTTACAGGGGCAGGGCGGAATCAGCCCCAGCATTTT | NA | TRBD1 | 16 | TRBJ1-5 | TRBV28
CASSWTASNYGYTF | TGTGCCAGCAGTTGGACAGCTTCTAACTATGGCTACACCTTC | NA | NA | 14 | TRBJ1-2 | TRBV27
CAISRDYEQYF | TGTGCCATCAGTAGAGACTACGAGCAGTACTTC | NA | NA | 11 | TRBJ2-7 | TRBV10-3
CASSQIYNEQFF | TGTGCCAGCAGCCAGATCTACAATGAGCAGTTCTTC | NA | NA | 12 | TRBJ2-1 | TRBV7-9
CASSMGRLAGANEQFF | TGTGCCAGCAGCATGGGCCGACTAGCGGGAGCTAATGAGCAGTTCTTC | NA | TRBD2 | 16 | TRBJ2-1 | TRBV7-2
CASNRGDIGTGELFF | TGTGCCAGTAATCGGGGAGATATTGGGACCGGGGAGCTGTTTTTT | NA | NA | 15 | TRBJ2-2 | TRBV19
CASRPGYLRAFF | TGTGCCAGCAGACCGGGATATTTAAGGGCTTTCTTT | once | NA | 12 | TRBJ1-1 | TRBV2
CASSEMRTGGNQPQHF | TGTGCCAGCAGTGAAATGAGGACAGGGGGTAATCAGCCCCAGCATTTT | NA | TRBD1 | 16 | TRBJ1-5 | TRBV6-1
CASSAGAVARTNEQFF | TGTGCCAGCAGTGCTGGGGCGGTAGCTAGAACCAATGAGCAGTTCTTC | NA | NA | 16 | TRBJ2-1 | TRBV2
CASSPLTDYGYTF | TGTGCCAGCAGCCCCTTAACAGACTATGGCTACACCTTC | NA | NA | 13 | TRBJ1-2 | TRBV13
CASSLEAGVPGEQYF | TGTGCCAGCAGCTTAGAGGCGGGGGTGCCCGGTGAGCAGTACTTC | NA | TRBD2 | 15 | TRBJ2-7 | TRBV11-2
CASSLEQADTQYF | TGCGCCAGCAGCTTGGAACAGGCGGATACGCAGTATTTT | NA | NA | 13 | TRBJ2-3 | TRBV5-1
CASSQEERGTDTQYF | TGCGCCAGCAGCCAAGAAGAAAGAGGCACAGATACGCAGTATTTT | NA | NA | 15 | TRBJ2-3 | TRBV4-1
CASSRIPGGRNTEAFF | TGTGCCAGCAGCCGCATTCCCGGGGGTCGGAACACTGAAGCTTTCTTT | NA | NA | 16 | TRBJ1-1 | TRBV7-9
CASSHDTGGTDTQYF | TGTGCCAGCAGCCACGATACAGGGGGCACAGATACGCAGTATTTT | NA | TRBD1 | 15 | TRBJ2-3 | TRBV3-1/TRBV3-2
CAMGDRWGYGYTF | TGTGCCATGGGGGACAGGTGGGGGTATGGCTACACCTTC | NA | TRBD1 | 13 | TRBJ1-2 | TRBV10-3
CASSLGQQETQYF | TGTGCCAGCTCTTTGGGACAGCAAGAGACCCAGTACTTC | NA | TRBD1 | 13 | TRBJ2-5 | TRBV18
CASSQEDLTGAEQYF | TGTGCCAGCAGCCAAGAAGACCTAACAGGGGCAGAGCAGTACTTC | NA | TRBD1 | 15 | TRBJ2-7 | TRBV3-1/TRBV3-2
CASSVSGLGNQPQHF | TGTGCCAGCAGTGTATCAGGTTTAGGCAATCAGCCCCAGCATTTT | NA | NA | 15 | TRBJ1-5 | TRBV2
CASSQGLAGGPYYEQYF | TGCGCCAGCAGCCAGGGACTAGCGGGGGGGCCTTATTACGAGCAGTACTTC | NA | TRBD2 | 17 | TRBJ2-7 | TRBV5-1
CASSSMTSGSSYEQYF | TGCGCCAGCAGCTCGATGACTAGCGGGAGCTCCTACGAGCAGTACTTC | once | TRBD2 | 16 | TRBJ2-7 | TRBV5-1
CAWSVTGTLTLGPKNIQYF | TGTGCCTGGAGTGTAACCGGGACTCTAACCCTCGGGCCCAAAAACATTCAGTACTTC | NA | NA | 19 | TRBJ2-4 | TRBV30
CASSLLANTEAFF | TGCGCCAGCAGCTTGTTAGCTAACACTGAAGCTTTCTTT | NA | NA | 13 | TRBJ1-1 | TRBV5-1
CASSLGATSGRQRETQYF | TGTGCCAGCAGCTTAGGTGCGACTAGCGGGAGGCAGCGAGAGACCCAGTACTTC | NA | TRBD2 | 18 | TRBJ2-5 | TRBV7-2
CATREGATNEKLFF | TGTGCCACCCGGGAGGGCGCAACTAATGAAAAACTGTTTTTT | NA | NA | 14 | TRBJ1-4 | TRBV6-5
CASSLVQGGNSPLHF | TGTGCCAGCAGCTTAGTACAGGGGGGCAATTCACCCCTCCACTTT | NA | TRBD1 | 15 | TRBJ1-6 | TRBV7-9
CATSRGAGSGANVLTF | TGTGCCACCAGCAGAGGGGCAGGGTCTGGGGCCAACGTCCTGACTTTC | few | NA | 16 | TRBJ2-6 | TRBV15
CATSRSGGGVTDTQYF | TGTGCCACCAGCAGATCGGGGGGCGGCGTGACAGATACGCAGTATTTT | once | NA | 16 | TRBJ2-3 | TRBV15
CASSPWDRGPDGYTF | TGCGCCAGCAGCCCGTGGGACAGGGGGCCGGACGGCTACACCTTC | NA | TRBD1 | 15 | TRBJ1-2 | TRBV4-1
CATGTEVNQPQHF | TGTGCCACCGGGACAGAAGTCAATCAGCCCCAGCATTTT | NA | TRBD1 | 13 | TRBJ1-5 | TRBV10-3
CASSPQTSSLEQYF | TGCGCCAGCAGCCCGCAGACTAGCAGTCTGGAGCAGTACTTC | NA | TRBD2 | 14 | TRBJ2-7 | TRBV5-1
CASSLAGGGTGELFF | TGTGCCAGCAGCCTAGCGGGGGGTGGCACCGGGGAGCTGTTTTTT | NA | TRBD2 | 15 | TRBJ2-2 | TRBV25-1
CASSRTSGGSNTGELFF | TGCGCCAGCAGCAGGACTAGCGGGGGTTCGAACACCGGGGAGCTGTTTTTT | once | TRBD2 | 17 | TRBJ2-2 | TRBV5-1